The entry below gives a single TCR beta chain sequence along with its context. These data belong to a study of blood T cell repertoires in COVID-19. Using immunoSEQ multiplex PCR, the repertoire was profiled, and TCRdb retains in-frame clones only, with some absent. Seen here are roughly 250,000 clones, around 90% observed once, and the top ten hold approximately 4%. Sequenced input: peripheral blood. This TCR was recovered from a middle-aged woman with acute or convalescent COVID-19.

DNA for the CDR3: TGTGCCACGACAGGGAACACCTACAATGAGCAGTTCTTC. Encoded protein: CATTGNTYNEQFF. The J gene is TRBJ2-1, the V gene TRBV19; TRBD1 matches 7 bases. CDR3 size: 13 residues. J gave up 2 bases and V 10 bases, and 5 bases lay outside the gene matches. The germline V gene has CDR1 LNHDA and CDR2 SQIVND (reference sequence).